Listed below are T cell receptor beta chains from one sample, sequenced in a study of OX40 agonist ivuxolimab in advanced cancers. The table came from immunoSEQ multiplex PCR; TCRdb's copy has only in-frame clones and leaves some out. The table includes around 53,000 clones, around 85% detected once. The material sequenced was CD4+ or CD8+ T cells sorted from blood, taken in a trial of the OX40 agonist ivuxolimab. These receptors originate from an adult with an advanced solid tumor such as melanoma, head and neck, liver or kidney cancer. The CDR3 runs from the conserved cysteine through the conserved F or W. The order of the fields is V gene, J gene, D gene, clone size, CDR3 DNA, CDR3 protein. A D gene is named only where the DNA matches it firmly. Clone size appears in some rows only: once, few, many, or a class for an expanded clone.

V: TRBV28; J: TRBJ2-1; D: TRBD2; size: few; DNA: TGTGCCAGCAGTTCGTATGGGCGGGAGGAAAATGAGCAGTTCTTC; CDR3: CASSSYGREENEQFF
V: TRBV20-1; J: TRBJ2-1; D: -; size: few; DNA: TGCAGTGCTAGAGAGTGGGATGAGCAGTTCTTC; CDR3: CSAREWDEQFF
V: TRBV28; J: TRBJ2-7; D: TRBD2; size: -; DNA: TGTGCCAGCAGTATCTTAGCGGGCTCCTACGAGCAGTACTTC; CDR3: CASSILAGSYEQYF
V: TRBV20-1; J: TRBJ1-1; D: -; size: -; DNA: TGCAGTGTGGATAGGAACACTGAAGCTTTCTTT; CDR3: CSVDRNTEAFF
V: TRBV6-5; J: TRBJ2-7; D: TRBD2; size: -; DNA: TGTGCCAGCAGTCTAGCGGGGCGGAGGGTGGGCGAGCAGTACTTC; CDR3: CASSLAGRRVGEQYF
V: TRBV5-1; J: TRBJ2-1; D: TRBD2; size: -; DNA: TGCGCCAGCAGCTTAAATAGCGGGAGTGGGGATGAGCAGTTCTTC; CDR3: CASSLNSGSGDEQFF
V: TRBV10-2; J: TRBJ2-7; D: TRBD1; size: -; DNA: TGCGCCAGCAGTGGGGGGACAGGTTTCTACGAGCAGTACTTC; CDR3: CASSGGTGFYEQYF
V: TRBV5-6; J: TRBJ1-5; D: TRBD1; size: -; DNA: TGTGCCAGCAGCGCCGACAGGGGGCAGCCCCAGCATTTT; CDR3: CASSADRGQPQHF
V: TRBV6-5; J: TRBJ2-7; D: -; size: -; DNA: TGTGCCAGCGGGGACTTCTACGAGCAGTACTTC; CDR3: CASGDFYEQYF
V: TRBV28; J: TRBJ1-4; D: TRBD1; size: once; DNA: TGTGCCAGCTCCCGGGACAGAAATGAAAAACTGTTTTTT; CDR3: CASSRDRNEKLFF
V: TRBV7-2; J: TRBJ1-5; D: -; size: -; DNA: TGTGCCAGCACTCAAGGAGTGGGGCCGTATCAGCCCCAGCATTTT; CDR3: CASTQGVGPYQPQHF
V: TRBV11-2; J: TRBJ2-7; D: TRBD2; size: once; DNA: TGTGCCAGCAGCCCCCTAGCGGGAGGACAATCCGAGCAGTACTTC; CDR3: CASSPLAGGQSEQYF
V: TRBV6-5; J: TRBJ2-1; D: -; size: -; DNA: TGTGCCAGCAGGTCGGCCAAGCTCCCATACAATGAGCAGTTCTTC; CDR3: CASRSAKLPYNEQFF
V: TRBV11-2; J: TRBJ2-1; D: -; size: -; DNA: TGTGCCAGCAGCTTAGTGGTCAATGAGCAGTTCTTC; CDR3: CASSLVVNEQFF
V: TRBV2; J: TRBJ1-1; D: -; size: -; DNA: TGTGCCAGTGGAGAGGGGCCAACCAAGGCTGAAGCTTTCTTT; CDR3: CASGEGPTKAEAFF
V: TRBV11-3; J: TRBJ1-1; D: -; size: -; DNA: TGTGCCAGCAGCTTAGGCCCGACGCAAGAAGCTTTCTTT; CDR3: CASSLGPTQEAFF
V: TRBV11-1; J: TRBJ2-7; D: TRBD1; size: -; DNA: TGTGCCAGCAGCTTAGGTATTTCCGCAGGGGGTACCTACGAGCAGTACTTC; CDR3: CASSLGISAGGTYEQYF
V: TRBV28; J: TRBJ2-1; D: TRBD1; size: -; DNA: TGTGCCAGCAGCAGCCCGAGACAGGGTTTGGGTCTACGCCTGTTCTTC; CDR3: CASSSPRQGLGLRLFF
V: TRBV11-2; J: TRBJ2-7; D: TRBD2; size: -; DNA: TGTGCCAGCAGCTTAGATGGTGGCGGGAGAATCTACGAGCAGTACTTC; CDR3: CASSLDGGGRIYEQYF
V: TRBV10-2; J: TRBJ2-1; D: TRBD2; size: -; DNA: TGCGCCAGCAGTGACAGCGGGAAAGGCCATGAGCAGTTCTTC; CDR3: CASSDSGKGHEQFF
V: TRBV18; J: TRBJ1-4; D: -; size: -; DNA: TGTGCCAGCTCACCCGACAGGCGCTATGAAAAACTGTTTTTT; CDR3: CASSPDRRYEKLFF
V: TRBV11-3; J: TRBJ2-2; D: -; size: -; DNA: TGTGCCAGCAGCTTGGAGGCCGGGGAGCTGTTTTTT; CDR3: CASSLEAGELFF
V: TRBV4-1; J: TRBJ2-5; D: TRBD2; size: -; DNA: TGCGCCAGCAGCCAAGGGAGACTAGCGGGAGCGTACTTTGAAGAGACCCAGTACTTC; CDR3: CASSQGRLAGAYFEETQYF
V: TRBV27; J: TRBJ2-7; D: TRBD1; size: -; DNA: TGTGCCAGCAGTATCTCAGGGGGCGGGTACGAGCAGTACTTC; CDR3: CASSISGGGYEQYF
V: TRBV6-6; J: TRBJ2-3; D: TRBD2; size: -; DNA: TGTGCCAGCGGCCCCGGGGGGGGCACAGATACGCAGTATTTT; CDR3: CASGPGGGTDTQYF
V: TRBV2; J: TRBJ1-1; D: -; size: few; DNA: TGTGCCAGCAGTGAACTTCCGAACACTGAAGCTTTCTTT; CDR3: CASSELPNTEAFF
V: TRBV2; J: TRBJ2-7; D: TRBD2; size: few; DNA: TGTGCCAGCAGCTTACTAGCGGGAGGCGAGCAGTACTTC; CDR3: CASSLLAGGEQYF
V: TRBV2; J: TRBJ1-2; D: -; size: few; DNA: TGTGCCAGCAGCCCACAGCCCTTGGGCTACACCTTC; CDR3: CASSPQPLGYTF
V: TRBV4-1; J: TRBJ1-1; D: -; size: few; DNA: TGCGCCAGCAGCCTAGGGTGGGGCTGGAACACTGAAGCTTTCTTT; CDR3: CASSLGWGWNTEAFF
V: TRBV11-2; J: TRBJ2-7; D: -; size: -; DNA: TGTGCCAGCAGCTTAGGGGTCTACGAGCAGTACTTC; CDR3: CASSLGVYEQYF
V: TRBV2; J: TRBJ1-6; D: -; size: few; DNA: TGTGCCAGCAGAGCCGAAGCAGTAGGGTCACCCCTCCACTTT; CDR3: CASRAEAVGSPLHF
V: TRBV7-6; J: TRBJ2-1; D: -; size: once; DNA: TGTGCCAGCAGCTTAGAGGGTTGGGGTTACAATGAGCAGTTCTTC; CDR3: CASSLEGWGYNEQFF
V: TRBV11-2; J: TRBJ1-1; D: -; size: -; DNA: TGTGCCAGCAGCTTCGGACGCAACACTGAAGCTTTCTTT; CDR3: CASSFGRNTEAFF
V: TRBV10-2; J: TRBJ2-1; D: -; size: -; DNA: TGCGCCAGCAGTGATCGGAGCCCTTACAATGAGCAGTTCTTC; CDR3: CASSDRSPYNEQFF
V: TRBV5-6; J: TRBJ2-1; D: TRBD1; size: -; DNA: TGTGCCAGCATTAGGACAGGGGCCTACAATGAGCAGTTCTTC; CDR3: CASIRTGAYNEQFF
V: TRBV7-3; J: TRBJ2-2; D: -; size: -; DNA: TGTGCCAGCAGCTTAACGATCCGAACTGACAACACCGGGGAGCTGTTTTTT; CDR3: CASSLTIRTDNTGELFF
V: TRBV7-2; J: TRBJ2-7; D: TRBD2; size: -; DNA: TGTGCCAGCAGCTTAGGGACTAGCGGGCGTTACGAGCAGTACTTC; CDR3: CASSLGTSGRYEQYF
V: TRBV19; J: TRBJ2-1; D: TRBD2; size: -; DNA: TGTGCCAGTAGCCCCCGGTCTAGCGGGGGCTCCTACAATGAGCAGTTCTTC; CDR3: CASSPRSSGGSYNEQFF
V: TRBV7-2; J: TRBJ2-7; D: TRBD1; size: few; DNA: TGTGCCAGCAGCTCCAGGGACAGGGCCTACGAGCAGTACTTC; CDR3: CASSSRDRAYEQYF
V: TRBV30; J: TRBJ2-7; D: -; size: -; DNA: TGTGCCGCCAGTGGCACAGGGGGGGCCTACGAGCAGTACTTC; CDR3: CAASGTGGAYEQYF
V: TRBV2; J: TRBJ1-1; D: -; size: -; DNA: TGTGCCAGCAGTGTTCATGTTGAAGCTTTCTTT; CDR3: CASSVHVEAFF
V: TRBV11-2; J: TRBJ2-1; D: TRBD1; size: -; DNA: TGTGCCAGCAGTAGGAGGGGGGGACAGGGGACTTCCTACAATGAGCAGTTCTTC; CDR3: CASSRRGGQGTSYNEQFF
V: TRBV5-5; J: TRBJ1-1; D: -; size: -; DNA: TGTGCCAGCAGCTGGGCGTACACTGAAACTTTCTTT; CDR3: CASSWAYTETFF
V: TRBV15; J: TRBJ2-4; D: TRBD2; size: -; DNA: TGTGCCACCAGCAGAGATCAGGCTAGCGGGAACATTCAGTACTTC; CDR3: CATSRDQASGNIQYF
V: TRBV7-7; J: TRBJ1-1; D: -; size: -; DNA: TGTGCCAGCAGCTTAGTCGTGAACACTGAAGCTTTCTTT; CDR3: CASSLVVNTEAFF
V: TRBV28; J: TRBJ1-6; D: -; size: -; DNA: TGTGCCACTGGGAGCTCCTATAATTCACCCCTCCACTTT; CDR3: CATGSSYNSPLHF
V: TRBV9; J: TRBJ2-1; D: -; size: once; DNA: TGTGCCAGCAGCGTAGCTAAGGGGTCGGGGCAGTTCTTC; CDR3: CASSVAKGSGQFF
V: TRBV6-6; J: TRBJ1-2; D: -; size: -; DNA: TGTGCCAGCAGAAAAAACGGGGCCGTGGGCTACACCTTC; CDR3: CASRKNGAVGYTF
V: TRBV7-3; J: TRBJ2-3; D: -; size: -; DNA: TGTGCCAGCAGCTTCAGGGGCCCTGGGAAAGATACGCAGTATTTT; CDR3: CASSFRGPGKDTQYF
V: TRBV2; J: TRBJ1-5; D: -; size: once; DNA: TGTGCCAGCAGTCGACTGAATAGCAATCAGCCCCAGCATTTT; CDR3: CASSRLNSNQPQHF
V: TRBV2; J: TRBJ2-7; D: -; size: few; DNA: TGTGCCAGCACAGCAATAGAGGTGGCCAGCTACGAGCAGTACTTC; CDR3: CASTAIEVASYEQYF